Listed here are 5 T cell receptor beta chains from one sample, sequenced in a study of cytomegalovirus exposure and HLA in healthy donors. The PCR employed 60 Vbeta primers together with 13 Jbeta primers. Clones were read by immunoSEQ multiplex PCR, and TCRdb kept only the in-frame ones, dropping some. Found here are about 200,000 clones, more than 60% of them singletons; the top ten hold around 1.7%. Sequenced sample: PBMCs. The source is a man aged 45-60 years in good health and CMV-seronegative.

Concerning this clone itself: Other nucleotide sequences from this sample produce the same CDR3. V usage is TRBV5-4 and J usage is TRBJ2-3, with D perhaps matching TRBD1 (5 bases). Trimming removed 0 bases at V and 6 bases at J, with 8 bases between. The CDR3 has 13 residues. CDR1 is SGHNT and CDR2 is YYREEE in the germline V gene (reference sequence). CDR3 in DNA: TGTGCCAGCAGCTTGGACAGGCAGGATACGCAGTATTTT. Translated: CASSLDRQDTQYF.

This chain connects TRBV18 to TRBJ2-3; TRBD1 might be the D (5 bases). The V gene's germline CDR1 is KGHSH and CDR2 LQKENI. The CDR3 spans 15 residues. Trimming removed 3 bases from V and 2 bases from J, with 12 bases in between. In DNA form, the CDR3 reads TGTGCCAGCTCACCGCAGCAGGGATACACAGATACGCAGTATTTT. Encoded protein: CASSPQQGYTDTQYF.

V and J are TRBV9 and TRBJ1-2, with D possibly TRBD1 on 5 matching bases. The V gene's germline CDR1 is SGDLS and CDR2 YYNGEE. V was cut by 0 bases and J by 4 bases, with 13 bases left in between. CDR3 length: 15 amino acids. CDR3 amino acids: CASSVEPRQSYGYTF. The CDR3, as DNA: TGTGCCAGCAGCGTAGAACCCAGACAGTCCTATGGCTACACCTTC. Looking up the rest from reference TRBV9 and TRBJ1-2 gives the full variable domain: DSGVTQTPKHLITATGQRVTLRCSPRSGDLSVYWYQQSLDQGLQFLIQYYNGEERAKGNILERFSAQQFPDLHSELNLSSLELGDSALYFCASSVEPRQSYGYTFGSGTRLTVV.

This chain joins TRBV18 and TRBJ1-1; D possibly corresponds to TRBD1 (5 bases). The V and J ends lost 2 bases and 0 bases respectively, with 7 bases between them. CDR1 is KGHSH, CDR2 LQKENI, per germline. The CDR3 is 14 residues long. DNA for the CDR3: TGTGCCAGCTCACCAGGGGCGGTGAACACTGAAGCTTTCTTT. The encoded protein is CASSPGAVNTEAFF.

The CDR3, as DNA: TGTGCCAGCAGTTTCGAGGACAGTCCGAGGTGGACCCAGTACTTC. Encoded protein: CASSFEDSPRWTQYF. The chain joins TRBV6-6 to TRBJ2-5; D might be TRBD1 (6 bases). The V and J ends lost 4 bases and 7 bases respectively, with 19 bases between them. CDR1 and CDR2 (germline): MNHNY, SVGAGI (reference sequence). The CDR3 extends over 15 amino acids.